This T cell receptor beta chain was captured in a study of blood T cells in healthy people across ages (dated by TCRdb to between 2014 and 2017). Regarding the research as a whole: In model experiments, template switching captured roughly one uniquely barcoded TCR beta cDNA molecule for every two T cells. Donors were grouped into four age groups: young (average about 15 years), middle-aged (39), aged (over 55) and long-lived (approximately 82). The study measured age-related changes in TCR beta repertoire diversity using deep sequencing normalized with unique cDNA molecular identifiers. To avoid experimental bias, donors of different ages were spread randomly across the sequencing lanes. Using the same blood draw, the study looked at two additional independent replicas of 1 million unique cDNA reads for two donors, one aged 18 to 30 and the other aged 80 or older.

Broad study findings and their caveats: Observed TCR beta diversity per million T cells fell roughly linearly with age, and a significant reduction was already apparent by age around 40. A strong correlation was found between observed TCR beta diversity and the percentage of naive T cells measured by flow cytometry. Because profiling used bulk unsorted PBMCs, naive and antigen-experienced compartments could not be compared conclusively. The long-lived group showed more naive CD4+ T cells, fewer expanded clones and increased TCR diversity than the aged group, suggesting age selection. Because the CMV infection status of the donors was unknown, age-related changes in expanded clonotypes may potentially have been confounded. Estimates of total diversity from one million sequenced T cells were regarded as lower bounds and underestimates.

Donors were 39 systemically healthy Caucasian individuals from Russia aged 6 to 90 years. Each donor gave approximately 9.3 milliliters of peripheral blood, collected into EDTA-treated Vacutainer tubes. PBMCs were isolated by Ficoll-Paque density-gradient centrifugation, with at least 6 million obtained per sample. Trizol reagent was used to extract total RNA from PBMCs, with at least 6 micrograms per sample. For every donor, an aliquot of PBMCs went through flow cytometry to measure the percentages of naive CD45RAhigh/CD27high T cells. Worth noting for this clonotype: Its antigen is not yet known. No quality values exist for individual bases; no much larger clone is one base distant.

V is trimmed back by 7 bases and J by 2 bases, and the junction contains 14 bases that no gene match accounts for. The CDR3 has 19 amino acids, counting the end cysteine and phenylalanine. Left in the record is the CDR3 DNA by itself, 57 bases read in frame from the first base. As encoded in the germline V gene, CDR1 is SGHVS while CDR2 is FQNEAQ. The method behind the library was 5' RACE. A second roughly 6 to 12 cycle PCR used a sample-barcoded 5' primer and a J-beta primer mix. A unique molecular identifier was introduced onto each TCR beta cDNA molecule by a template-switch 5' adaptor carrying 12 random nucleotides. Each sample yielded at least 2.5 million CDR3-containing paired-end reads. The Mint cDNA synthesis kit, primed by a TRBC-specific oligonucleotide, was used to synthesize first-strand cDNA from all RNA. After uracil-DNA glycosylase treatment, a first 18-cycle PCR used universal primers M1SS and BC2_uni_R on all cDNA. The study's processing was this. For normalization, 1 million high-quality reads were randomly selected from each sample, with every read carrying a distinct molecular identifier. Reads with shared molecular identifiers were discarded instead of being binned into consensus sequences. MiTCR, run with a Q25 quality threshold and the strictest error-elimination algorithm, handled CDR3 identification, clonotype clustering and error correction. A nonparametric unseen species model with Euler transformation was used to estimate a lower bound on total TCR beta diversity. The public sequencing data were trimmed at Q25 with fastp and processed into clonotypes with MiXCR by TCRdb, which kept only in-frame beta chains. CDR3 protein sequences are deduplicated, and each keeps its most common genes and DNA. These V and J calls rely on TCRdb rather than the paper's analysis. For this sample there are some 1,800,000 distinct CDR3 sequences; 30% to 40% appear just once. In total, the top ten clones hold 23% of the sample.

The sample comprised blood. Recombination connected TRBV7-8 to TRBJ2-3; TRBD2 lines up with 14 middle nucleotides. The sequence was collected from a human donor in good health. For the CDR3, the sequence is CASTSLAGLAGVPTDTQYF. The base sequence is TGTGCCAGCACCTCATTAGCGGGACTAGCGGGGGTTCCCACAGATACGCAGTATTTT.